This entry is about one TCR beta chain. The antigen is not known. Germline V gene lookup returns CDR1 LNHDA and CDR2 SQIVND (reference sequence). The V and J ends lost 5 bases and 0 bases respectively, with 17 bases between them. The CDR3 runs to 17 residues. The method was immunoSEQ multiplex PCR; TCRdb's version includes in-frame clones alone and lacks a portion of them. The data contain about 150,000 clones, roughly 90% of them singletons. The data originate from a study of T cell responses to AZD1222 COVID-19 vaccine. Study results and limitations: Regions left unmutated in variants are reportedly the target of nearly half of spike-specific TCRs. Seropositive AZD1222 recipients at baseline numbered only 6 or 7.

This clonotype originated in an adult in good health. Material: peripheral blood, obtained on day 0 of AZD1222 vaccination. The chain is built from TRBV19 and TRBJ1-3; D not certain. The CDR3 bases are TGTGCCAGTAGTGCCCGCAAGCAGGCAATCTCTGGAAACACCATATATTTT. Amino acid sequence: CASSARKQAISGNTIYF.